This T cell receptor beta chain is drawn from a study of blood T cell repertoires in COVID-19. Study information: PBMCs, B-cell-depleted T cells, or T cells provided the cDNA or gDNA that made up the material.

Repertoires were generated with immunoSEQ multiplex PCR, while TCRdb's copy carries only in-frame clones and drops some. Found here are about 250,000 clones, about nine tenths of them singletons; the top ten hold around 0.86%. The CDR3 sequence is 14 residues long. Per germline, CDR1 SGHAT and CDR2 FQNNGV. V dropped 5 bases and J dropped 1 base, with 9 bases sitting between them. The sequence derives from a man between 25 and 39 years old with COVID-19, enrolled during active disease. The chain couples TRBV11-2 to TRBJ1-5; D call uncertain. The sample was peripheral blood. As DNA, the CDR3 is TGTGCCAGCAGCCCTAACCTGAGCAATCAGCCCCAGCATTTT. It is translated as CASSPNLSNQPQHF.